These 10 T cell receptor beta chains were sequenced from one sample in a study of shared clonotypes between healthy human individuals. The naive CD8 population came from CD45RO-negative cells selected for CCR7, without terminally differentiated effector memory CD45RA+ cells. Clones were sequenced by immunoSEQ multiplex PCR, and TCRdb holds only the in-frame ones, with some missing. This sample carries about 2 million clones, about 95% of them seen once, and the ten largest clones take 0.9% to 1.3%. The material sequenced was naive CD8+ T cells sorted from blood. These receptors were collected from a man between 18 and 35 years old in good health.

V usage is TRBV6-5 and J usage is TRBJ1-5; D is ambiguous. Trimming pared 5 bases from V and 1 base from J, leaving 12 bases between. This CDR3 contains 15 residues. Germline CDR1 is MNHEY and CDR2 is SVGAGI. The CDR3 region has the DNA TGTGCCAGCAGTCCCTACAGTGGAAGCAATCAGCCCCAGCATTTT. It yields the protein CASSPYSGSNQPQHF.

The chain couples TRBV27 to TRBJ2-5, with TRBD2 matching over 8 bases. The CDR3 totals 17 residues. Germline V gene sequence: CDR1 MNHEY, CDR2 SMNVEV (reference sequence). Trimming took 8 bases from V and 5 from J; bases not matched to a gene: 19. In nucleotides, the CDR3 is TGTGCCAGCTCGGCGAGTAGCGGGGACAATCCGGGGGAGACCCAGTACTTC. The encoded protein is CASSASSGDNPGETQYF.

The chain carries TRBV6-1 and TRBJ2-1; TRBD2 might be the D (6 bases). The V gene lost 2 bases and the J gene lost 6 bases, with 14 bases spanning the gap. This CDR3 spans 15 amino acids. Germline lookup yields CDR1 MNHNS and CDR2 SASEGT. This CDR3 reads CASSEFVGGVNEQFF. The CDR3 coding sequence is TGTGCCAGCAGTGAATTCGTAGGCGGGGTCAATGAGCAGTTCTTC.

CDR3 in amino acids: CASSEIGIQETQYF. DNA for the CDR3: TGTGCCAGCAGTGAAATTGGAATCCAAGAGACCCAGTACTTC. The rearrangement uses TRBV6-1 and TRBJ2-5, with unresolved D. In germline, CDR1 is MNHNS, CDR2 SASEGT. The CDR3 sequence is 14 residues long. V was shortened by 2 bases and J by 1 base, with 8 bases between the two germline ends.

This sequence joins TRBV27 and TRBJ1-6; the D gene is possibly TRBD1 (5 bases). The length of the CDR3 is 13 residues. Germline assignment: CDR1 MNHEY and CDR2 SMNVEV (reference sequence). Deletions cut 1 base from V and 16 bases from J, with 14 bases between. The CDR3 spells CASSLLGGPGLHF. DNA of the CDR3: TGTGCCAGCAGTTTATTGGGGGGACCAGGACTCCACTTT.

The V and J genes are TRBV10-2 and TRBJ2-1, with TRBD2 matching over 15 bases. The V segment lost 3 bases and the J segment 0 bases; nucleotides outside the gene matches: 3. The CDR3 sequence is 18 residues long. Germline loops: CDR1 WSHSY, CDR2 SAAADI. CDR3 loop: CASSEGTSGRSSYNEQFF. The CDR3 DNA follows: TGCGCCAGCAGTGAAGGGACTAGCGGGAGGAGCTCCTACAATGAGCAGTTCTTC.

The chain recombines TRBV19 with TRBJ2-3; a possible D gene is TRBD1 (6 bases). V was cut by 3 bases and J by 3 bases, with 13 bases left in between. The CDR3 is made up of 15 amino acids. Germline V gene lookup returns CDR1 LNHDA and CDR2 SQIVND (reference sequence). This chain's CDR3 is CASSIGQGWTDTQYF. For the CDR3, the DNA is TGTGCCAGTAGTATTGGGCAGGGGTGGACAGATACGCAGTATTTT.

The chain employs TRBV2 and TRBJ1-5, with a weak D call TRBD1 (5 bases). V was pared by 7 bases and J by 3 bases, with 10 bases between. The CDR3 contains 13 residues. Germline CDR1 reads SNHLY; CDR2 reads FYNNEI. The CDR3 coding sequence is TGTGCCAGCAAGACAGCTAACAATCAGCCCCAGCATTTT. Translation gives CASKTANNQPQHF. Complete variable domain (other parts from reference TRBV2 and TRBJ1-5): EPEVTQTPSHQVTQMGQEVILRCVPISNHLYFYWYRQILGQKVEFLVSFYNNEISEKSEIFDDQFSVERPDGSNFTLKIRSTKLEDSAMYFCASKTANNQPQHFGDGTRLSIL.

The genes are TRBV5-1 and TRBJ2-3; no clear D. This CDR3 region has 15 residues. CDR1 is SGHRS, CDR2 YFSETQ, per germline. Trimming pared 5 bases from V and 3 bases from J, leaving 16 bases between. CDR3 sequence reads: CASSGILETTDTQYF. CDR3 coding DNA: TGCGCCAGCAGTGGGATATTGGAGACGACAGATACGCAGTATTTT.

The rearrangement links TRBV27 to TRBJ2-7; no clear D. This CDR3 comprises 13 residues. V lost 6 bases, J lost 2 bases, and 11 bases lay in between. Germline lookup yields CDR1 MNHEY and CDR2 SMNVEV (reference sequence). The CDR3 DNA reads as TGTGCCAGCAGCTACAGATTTGCCTACGAGCAGTACTTC. It is translated as CASSYRFAYEQYF.